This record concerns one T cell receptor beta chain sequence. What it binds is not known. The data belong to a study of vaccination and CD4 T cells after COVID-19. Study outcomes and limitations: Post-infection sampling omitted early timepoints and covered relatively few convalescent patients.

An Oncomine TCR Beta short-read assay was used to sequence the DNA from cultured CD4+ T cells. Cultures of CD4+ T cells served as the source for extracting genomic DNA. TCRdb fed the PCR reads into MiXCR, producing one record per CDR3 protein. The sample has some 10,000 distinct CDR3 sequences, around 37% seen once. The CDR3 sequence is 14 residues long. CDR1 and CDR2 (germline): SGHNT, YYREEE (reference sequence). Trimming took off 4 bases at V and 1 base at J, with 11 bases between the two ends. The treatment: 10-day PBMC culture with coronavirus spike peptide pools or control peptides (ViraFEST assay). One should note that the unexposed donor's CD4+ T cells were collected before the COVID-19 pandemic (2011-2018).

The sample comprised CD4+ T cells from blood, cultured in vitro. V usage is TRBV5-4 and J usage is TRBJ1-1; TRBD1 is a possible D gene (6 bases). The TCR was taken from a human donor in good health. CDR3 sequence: CASSTGHGNTEAFF. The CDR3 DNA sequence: TGTGCCAGCAGCACAGGGCATGGGAACACTGAAGCTTTCTTT.